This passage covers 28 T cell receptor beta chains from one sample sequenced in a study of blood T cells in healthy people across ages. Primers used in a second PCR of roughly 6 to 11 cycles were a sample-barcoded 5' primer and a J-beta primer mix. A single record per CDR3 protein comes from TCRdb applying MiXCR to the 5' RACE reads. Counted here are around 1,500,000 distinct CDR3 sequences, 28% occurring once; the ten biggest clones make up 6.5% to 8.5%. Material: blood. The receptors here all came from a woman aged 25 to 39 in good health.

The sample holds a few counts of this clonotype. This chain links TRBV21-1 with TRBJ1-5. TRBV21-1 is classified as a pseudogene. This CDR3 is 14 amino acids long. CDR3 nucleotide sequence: TGTGCCAGCACCTCCTCTGGAGGTTGCCAGCCCCAGCATTTT. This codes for CASTSSGGCQPQHF.

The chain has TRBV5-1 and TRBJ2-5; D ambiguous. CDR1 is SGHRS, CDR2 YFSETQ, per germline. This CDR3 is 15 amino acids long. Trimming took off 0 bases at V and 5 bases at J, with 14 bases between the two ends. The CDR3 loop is CASSLDGSTRETQYF. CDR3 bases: TGCGCCAGCAGCTTGGACGGATCGACTCGGGAGACCCAGTACTTC.

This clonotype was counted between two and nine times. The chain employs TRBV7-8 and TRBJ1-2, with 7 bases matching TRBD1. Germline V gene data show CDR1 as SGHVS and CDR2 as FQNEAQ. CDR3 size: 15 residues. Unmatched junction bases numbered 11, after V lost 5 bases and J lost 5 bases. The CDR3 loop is CASSVEGAQIYGYTF. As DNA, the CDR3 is TGTGCCAGCAGCGTTGAGGGGGCTCAGATTTATGGCTACACCTTC. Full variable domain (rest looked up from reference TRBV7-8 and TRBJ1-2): GAGVSQSPRYKVAKRGQDVALRCDPISGHVSLFWYQQALGQGPEFLTYFQNEAQLDKSGLPSDRFFAERPEGSVSTLKIQRTQQEDSAVYLCASSVEGAQIYGYTFGSGTRLTVV.

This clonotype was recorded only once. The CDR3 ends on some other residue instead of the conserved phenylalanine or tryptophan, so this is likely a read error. The DNA for the CDR3 is TGCAGCGTTGGTCCTTCCTACAATGAGCAGTTCTTG. Its translation is CSVGPSYNEQFL. The chain carries TRBV29-1 and TRBJ2-1; D is unclear. The ends were cut back, 4 bases at V and 1 base at J, with 5 bases in the middle. This CDR3 spans 12 amino acids. Germline lookup yields CDR1 SQVTM and CDR2 ANQGSEA.

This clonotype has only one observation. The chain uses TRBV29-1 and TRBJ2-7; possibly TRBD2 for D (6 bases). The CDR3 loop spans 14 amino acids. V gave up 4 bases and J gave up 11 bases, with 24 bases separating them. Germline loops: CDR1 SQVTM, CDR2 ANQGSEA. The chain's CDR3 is CSVVRGREVDEEYF. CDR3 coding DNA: TGCAGCGTTGTAAGGGGCAGGGAGGTCGATGAGGAGTACTTC.

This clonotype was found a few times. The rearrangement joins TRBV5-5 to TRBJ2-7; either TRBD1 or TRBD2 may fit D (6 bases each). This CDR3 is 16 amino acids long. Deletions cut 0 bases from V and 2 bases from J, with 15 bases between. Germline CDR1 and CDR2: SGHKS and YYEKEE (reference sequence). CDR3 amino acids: CASSLGGGLNAYEQYF. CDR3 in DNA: TGTGCCAGCAGCTTGGGAGGGGGGCTCAACGCCTACGAGCAGTACTTC.

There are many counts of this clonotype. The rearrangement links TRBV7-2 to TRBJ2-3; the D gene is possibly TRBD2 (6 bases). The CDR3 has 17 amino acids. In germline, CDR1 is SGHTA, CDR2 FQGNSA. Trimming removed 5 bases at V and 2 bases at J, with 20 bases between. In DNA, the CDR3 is TGTGCCAGCAGCCCTACTCTTTTAGCGGACTACACAGATACGCAGTATTTT. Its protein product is CASSPTLLADYTDTQYF. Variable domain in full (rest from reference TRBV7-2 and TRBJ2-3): GAGVSQSPSNKVTEKGKDVELRCDPISGHTALYWYRQSLGQGLEFLIYFQGNSAPDKSGLPSDRFSAERTGGSVSTLTIQRTQQEDSAVYLCASSPTLLADYTDTQYFGPGTRLTVL.

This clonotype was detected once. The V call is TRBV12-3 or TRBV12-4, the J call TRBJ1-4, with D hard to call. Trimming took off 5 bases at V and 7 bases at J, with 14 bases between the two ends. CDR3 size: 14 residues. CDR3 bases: TGTGCCAGCAGTAGGTATGGAATCACTGAAAAACTGTTTTTT. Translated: CASSRYGITEKLFF.

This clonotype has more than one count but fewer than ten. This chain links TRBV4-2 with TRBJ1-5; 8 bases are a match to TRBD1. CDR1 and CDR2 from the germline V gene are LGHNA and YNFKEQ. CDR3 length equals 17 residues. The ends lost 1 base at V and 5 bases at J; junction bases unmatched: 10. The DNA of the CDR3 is TGTGCCAGCAGCCAAGTAGGACAGGGTCGGGGGGATCAGCCCCAGCATTTT. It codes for CASSQVGQGRGDQPQHF.

CDR3 nucleotides: TGTGCCAGCAGTTTTCTAGCGGGGGGGCCTACAGATACGCAGTATTTT. It specifies CASSFLAGGPTDTQYF. The V call is TRBV28, the J call TRBJ2-3; 12 bases match TRBD2. The CDR3 loop spans 16 amino acids. Trimming removed 3 bases from V and 3 bases from J; junction bases left unmatched: 4. Per the germline V gene, CDR1 is MDHEN and CDR2 is SYDVKM.

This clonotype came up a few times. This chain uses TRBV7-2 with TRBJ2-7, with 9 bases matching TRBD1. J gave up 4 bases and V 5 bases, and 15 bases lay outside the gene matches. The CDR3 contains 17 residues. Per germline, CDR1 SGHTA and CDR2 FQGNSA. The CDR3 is CASSIRSTDRGSYEQYF. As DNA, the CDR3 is TGTGCCAGCAGCATCCGATCCACCGACAGGGGGAGTTACGAGCAGTACTTC.

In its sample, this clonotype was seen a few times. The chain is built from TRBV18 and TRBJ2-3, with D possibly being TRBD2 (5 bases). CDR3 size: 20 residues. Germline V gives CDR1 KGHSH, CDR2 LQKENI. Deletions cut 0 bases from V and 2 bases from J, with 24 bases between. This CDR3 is CASSPPIGSRRSRDTDTQYF. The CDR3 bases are TGTGCCAGCTCACCACCCATCGGGTCCCGCAGGTCCCGGGACACAGATACGCAGTATTTT.

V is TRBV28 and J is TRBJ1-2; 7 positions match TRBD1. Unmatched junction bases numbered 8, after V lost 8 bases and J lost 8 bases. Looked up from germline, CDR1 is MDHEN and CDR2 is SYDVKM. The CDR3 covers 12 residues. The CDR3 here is CASGPGTAGYTF. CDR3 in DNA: TGTGCCAGCGGCCCCGGGACAGCGGGCTACACCTTC.

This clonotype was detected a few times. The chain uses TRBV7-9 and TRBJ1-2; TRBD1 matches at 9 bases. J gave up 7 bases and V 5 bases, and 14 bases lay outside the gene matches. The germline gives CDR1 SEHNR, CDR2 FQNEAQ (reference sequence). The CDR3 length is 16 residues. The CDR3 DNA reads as TGTGCCAGCAGCCCCCGGACAGGGGAGCTTTATTTTGGCTACACCTTC. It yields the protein CASSPRTGELYFGYTF.

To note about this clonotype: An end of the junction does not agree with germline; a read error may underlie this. CDR3 in DNA: TGTGCCAACAGCCGACGTGCGGGAGCCTACGAGCAGTACTTC. This encodes CANSRRAGAYEQYF. The J gene is TRBJ2-7, the V gene TRBV7-2; 7 bases agree with TRBD2. This CDR3 spans 14 amino acids. Germline V gene lookup returns CDR1 SGHTA and CDR2 FQGNSA.

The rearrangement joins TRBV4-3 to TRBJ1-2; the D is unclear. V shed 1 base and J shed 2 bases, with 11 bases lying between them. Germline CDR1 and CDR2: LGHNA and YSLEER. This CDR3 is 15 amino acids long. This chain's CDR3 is CASSQGPRGNYGYTF. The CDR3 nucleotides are TGCGCCAGCAGCCAAGGTCCTCGAGGCAACTATGGCTACACCTTC.

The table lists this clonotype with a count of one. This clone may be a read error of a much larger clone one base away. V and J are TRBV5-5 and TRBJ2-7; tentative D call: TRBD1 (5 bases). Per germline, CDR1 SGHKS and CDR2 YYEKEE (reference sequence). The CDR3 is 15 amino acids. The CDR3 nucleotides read TGTGCCAGCAGCGTCGTATTTAGCAGGGCCAGCGAGCAGCACTTC. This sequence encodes CASSVVFSRASEQHF.

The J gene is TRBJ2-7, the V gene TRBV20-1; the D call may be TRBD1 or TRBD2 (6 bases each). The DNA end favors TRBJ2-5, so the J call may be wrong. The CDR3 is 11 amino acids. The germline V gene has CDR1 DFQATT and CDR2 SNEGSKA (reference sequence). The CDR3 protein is CSEGGLETQYF. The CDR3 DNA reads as TGCAGCGAAGGGGGGCTAGAGACCCAGTACTTC.

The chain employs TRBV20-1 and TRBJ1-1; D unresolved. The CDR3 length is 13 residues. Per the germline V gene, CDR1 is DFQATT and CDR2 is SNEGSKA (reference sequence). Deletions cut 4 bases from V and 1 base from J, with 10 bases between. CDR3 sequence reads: CSAIRTENTEAFF. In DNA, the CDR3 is TGCAGTGCTATACGGACGGAGAACACTGAAGCTTTCTTT.

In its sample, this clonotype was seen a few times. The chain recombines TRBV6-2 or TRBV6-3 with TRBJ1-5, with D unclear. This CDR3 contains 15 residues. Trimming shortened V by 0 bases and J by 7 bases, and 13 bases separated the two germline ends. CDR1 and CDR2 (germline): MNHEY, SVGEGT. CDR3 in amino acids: CASSYSTAGGQPQHF. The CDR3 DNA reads TGTGCCAGCAGTTACTCGACGGCGGGCGGGCAGCCCCAGCATTTT.

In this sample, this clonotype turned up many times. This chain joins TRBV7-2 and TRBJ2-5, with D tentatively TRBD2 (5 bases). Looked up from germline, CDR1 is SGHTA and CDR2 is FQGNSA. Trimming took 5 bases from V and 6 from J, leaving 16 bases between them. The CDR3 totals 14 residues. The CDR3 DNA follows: TGTGCCAGCAGCGCGTCGGAGGTCTTTCAGACCCAGTACTTC. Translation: CASSASEVFQTQYF. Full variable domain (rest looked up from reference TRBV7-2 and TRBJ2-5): GAGVSQSPSNKVTEKGKDVELRCDPISGHTALYWYRQSLGQGLEFLIYFQGNSAPDKSGLPSDRFSAERTGGSVSTLTIQRTQQEDSAVYLCASSASEVFQTQYFGPGTRLLVL.

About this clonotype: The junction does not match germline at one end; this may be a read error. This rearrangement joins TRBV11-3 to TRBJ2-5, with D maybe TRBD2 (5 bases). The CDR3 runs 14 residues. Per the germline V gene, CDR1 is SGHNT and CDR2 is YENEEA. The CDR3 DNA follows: TGTACCAGCAGCTTAGGCCGAGCGGCCCGGACCCAGTACTTC. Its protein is CTSSLGRAARTQYF.

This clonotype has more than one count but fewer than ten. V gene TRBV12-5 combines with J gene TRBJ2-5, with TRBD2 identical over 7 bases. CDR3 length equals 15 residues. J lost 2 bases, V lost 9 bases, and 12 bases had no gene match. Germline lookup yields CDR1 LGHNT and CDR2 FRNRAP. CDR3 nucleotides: TGTGCTAGCCGAAAAGGGACTATCTCGCAAGAGACCCAGTACTTC. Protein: CASRKGTISQETQYF.

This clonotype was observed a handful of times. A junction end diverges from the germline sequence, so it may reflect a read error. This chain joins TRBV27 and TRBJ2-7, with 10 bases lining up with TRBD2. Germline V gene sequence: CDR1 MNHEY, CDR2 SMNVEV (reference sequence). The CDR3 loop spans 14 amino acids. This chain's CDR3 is CAGSLASGRGEQYF. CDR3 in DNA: TGTGCCGGCAGTTTAGCTAGCGGGAGAGGCGAGCAGTACTTC.

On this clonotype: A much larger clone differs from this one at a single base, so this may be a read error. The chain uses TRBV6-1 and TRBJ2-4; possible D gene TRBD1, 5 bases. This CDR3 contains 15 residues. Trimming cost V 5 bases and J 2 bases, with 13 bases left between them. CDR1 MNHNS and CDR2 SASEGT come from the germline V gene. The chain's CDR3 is CASSPSRVTKNIQYF. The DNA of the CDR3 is TGTGCCAGCAGTCCTTCCAGGGTGACCAAAAACATTCAGTACTTC.

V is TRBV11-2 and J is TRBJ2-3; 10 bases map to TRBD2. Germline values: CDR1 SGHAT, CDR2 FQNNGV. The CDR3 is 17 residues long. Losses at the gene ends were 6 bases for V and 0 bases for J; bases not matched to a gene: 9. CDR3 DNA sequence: TGTGCCAGCAGTTTATCCCTACTAGCGGGAAGCACAGATACGCAGTATTTT. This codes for CASSLSLLAGSTDTQYF.

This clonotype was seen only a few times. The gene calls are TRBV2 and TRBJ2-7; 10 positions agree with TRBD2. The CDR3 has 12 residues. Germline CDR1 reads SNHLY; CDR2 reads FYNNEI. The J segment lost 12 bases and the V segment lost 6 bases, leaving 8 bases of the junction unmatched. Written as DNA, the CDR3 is TGTGCCAGCAGCCTAGAAGCGGGGGGGGTGTACTTC. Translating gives CASSLEAGGVYF.

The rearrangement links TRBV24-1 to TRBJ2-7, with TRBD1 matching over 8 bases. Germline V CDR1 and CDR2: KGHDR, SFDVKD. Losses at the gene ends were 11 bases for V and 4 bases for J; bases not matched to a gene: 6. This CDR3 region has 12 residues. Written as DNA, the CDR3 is TGTGCCAGACAGGGGTCGGGATACGAGCAGTACTTC. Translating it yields CARQGSGYEQYF.